This T cell receptor (beta chain) was documented in a study of control samples from healthy donors and cancer patients. The V and J ends lost 4 bases and 4 bases respectively, with 17 bases between them. The CDR3 totals 15 residues. The germline V gene has CDR1 SGHDT and CDR2 YYEEEE. Method: immunoSEQ multiplex PCR; TCRdb's copy keeps in-frame clones and lacks some. The data show 50,000 or so clones, 80% seen once. The rearrangement joins TRBV5-6 to TRBJ1-2, with D unresolved. The sequence was collected from a man in his 70s in good health. The sample consisted of blood. CDR3: CASSLRGGPSYGYTF. The CDR3 nucleotides read TGTGCCAGCAGCCTCCGGGGAGGGCCTTCCTATGGCTACACCTTC.